Shown below are 3 T cell receptor beta chains from a single sample sequenced in a study of human T cells and chemical hapten exposure. Noted time point: patch test 1, 2 weeks after DPC sensitization. Treatment described: therapeutic diphenylcyclopropenone sensitization with weekly scalp DPC. TCRdb recomputed calls from the RACE reads with MiXCR, one row per CDR3 protein. The sample lists 370,000 or so distinct CDR3 sequences, about 4.4% seen once, with around 2% in the top ten. Material: whole blood, obtained in connection with sensitization to the hapten diphenylcyclopropenone (DPC). The receptors were sampled from a woman in her forties or fifties with alopecia areata. Some clones in this sample may be carry-over from other donors' samples.

This clonotype was counted many times. The V gene is TRBV19, the J gene TRBJ2-1; TRBD1 aligns across 7 bases. V shed 1 base and J 2 bases; nucleotides not matched to a gene: 5. This CDR3 has 16 amino acids. Germline V gives CDR1 LNHDA, CDR2 SQIVND (reference sequence). The CDR3, as DNA: TGTGCCAGTAGTATAGCTCTACAGGGGCCCTACAATGAGCAGTTCTTC. As protein: CASSIALQGPYNEQFF.

This clonotype appeared many times. The chain couples TRBV3-1 to TRBJ2-2; no reliable D call. The CDR3 totals 14 residues. Germline values: CDR1 LGHDT, CDR2 YNNKEL (reference sequence). Trimming took off 2 bases at V and 1 base at J, with 5 bases between the two ends. The CDR3 coding sequence is TGTGCCAGCAGCCAATTGATGAACACCGGGGAGCTGTTTTTT. Its translation: CASSQLMNTGELFF.

This clonotype was seen more than once but under ten times. The CDR3 spells CASSLCGDYTGELFF. CDR3 DNA: TGTGCCAGCAGCTTATGCGGGGATTACACCGGGGAGCTGTTTTTT. The V and J genes are TRBV13 and TRBJ2-2; maybe TRBD2 (6 bases). The germline V gene has CDR1 PRHDT and CDR2 FYEKMQ (reference sequence). V was pared by 2 bases and J by 3 bases, with 10 bases between. This CDR3 is 15 amino acids long. The whole variable domain, filled in from reference TRBV13 and TRBJ2-2, reads AAGVIQSPRHLIKEKRETATLKCYPIPRHDTVYWYQQGPGQDPQFLISFYEKMQSDKGSIPDRFSAQQFSDYHSELNMSSLELGDSALYFCASSLCGDYTGELFFGEGSRLTVL.